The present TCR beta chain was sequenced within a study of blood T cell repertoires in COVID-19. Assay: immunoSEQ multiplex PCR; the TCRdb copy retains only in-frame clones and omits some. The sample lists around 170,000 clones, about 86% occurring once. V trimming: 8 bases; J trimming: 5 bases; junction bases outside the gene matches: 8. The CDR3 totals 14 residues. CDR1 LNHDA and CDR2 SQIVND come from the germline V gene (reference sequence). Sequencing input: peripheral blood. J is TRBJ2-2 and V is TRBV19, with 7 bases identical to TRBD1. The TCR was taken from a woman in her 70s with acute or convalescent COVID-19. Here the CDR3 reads CASARQGWTGELFF. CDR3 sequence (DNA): TGTGCCAGTGCAAGACAGGGCTGGACCGGGGAGCTGTTTTTT.